Listed below are T cell receptor beta chains from one sample, sequenced in a study of blood T cell repertoires in COVID-19. The data were produced by immunoSEQ multiplex PCR, yet TCRdb's version contains in-frame clones alone and is incomplete. Of about 300,000 clones in the sample, 70% to 90% were seen once. The material sequenced was peripheral blood. The source is a man between 18 and 35 years old with active or convalescent COVID-19. The CDR3 runs from the conserved cysteine through the conserved F or W. The D gene is left open where the match is weak. Size tells how often a clone was seen (once, few, many) or the class of an expanded clone, and some rows leave it out.

V gene	J gene	D gene	clone size	CDR3 DNA	CDR3 protein
TRBV12-5	TRBJ1-1	-	-	TGTGCTAGTGGTTTGGTGGAGGCAGCAGCTGAAGCTTTCTTT	CASGLVEAAAEAFF
TRBV12-3/TRBV12-4	TRBJ1-2	TRBD1	-	TGTGCCAGCAGTTACAGGGGTGGCTACACCTTC	CASSYRGGYTF
TRBV6-5	TRBJ1-2	-	-	TGTGCCAGCAGTTACGGGGCCAGGGAAGTAGATGGCTACACCTTC	CASSYGAREVDGYTF
TRBV6-2/TRBV6-3	TRBJ1-5	TRBD1	-	TGTGCCAGCAGTTACCCGGGACAGGGGCGATATAGCAATCAGCCCCAGCATTTT	CASSYPGQGRYSNQPQHF
TRBV7-9	TRBJ2-7	-	few	TGTGCCAGCAGCTTAGTTACAGCCCTACCCTACGAGCAGTACTTC	CASSLVTALPYEQYF
TRBV5-5	TRBJ1-2	TRBD1	-	TGTGCCAGCAGCCAGAACAGGGGGAACTACTATGGCTACACCTTC	CASSQNRGNYYGYTF
TRBV20-1	TRBJ2-7	TRBD2	-	TGCAGTGCTAGTATTGCGCAGGGACTAGCGGGGGACGAGCAGTACTTC	CSASIAQGLAGDEQYF
TRBV7-2	TRBJ1-2	TRBD1	-	TGTGCCAGCAGCCCAACACGTGGACAGGGGTTTGTTCATGGCTACACCTTC	CASSPTRGQGFVHGYTF
TRBV10-3	TRBJ2-7	-	-	TGTGCCATCAGTGACGGAGGGAGGCTTAATGGCGAGCAGTACTTC	CAISDGGRLNGEQYF
TRBV27	TRBJ2-3	TRBD2	-	TGTGCCAGCAGAACCGTAGCGGGGGGGCAAGATACGCAGTATTTT	CASRTVAGGQDTQYF
TRBV29-1	TRBJ1-2	TRBD1	-	TGCAGCGCCATACCCGGGACAGGGGACAGGTATGGCTACACCTTC	CSAIPGTGDRYGYTF
TRBV21-1	TRBJ2-1	-	-	TGTGCCAGCAGCAAAGGTCCAGGGCAACACTCCTACAATGAGCAGTTCTTC	CASSKGPGQHSYNEQFF
TRBV4-3	TRBJ2-7	TRBD2	-	TGCGCCAGCAGCCAATCCCTAGCGGGGAAGTTCTACGAGCAGTACTTC	CASSQSLAGKFYEQYF
TRBV2	TRBJ1-1	-	-	TGTGCCAGCAACCAAGACAGATTAACTGAAGCTTTCTTT	CASNQDRLTEAFF
TRBV6-5	TRBJ1-1	-	-	TGTGCCAGCAGCACTATCCCTGAAGCTTTCTTT	CASSTIPEAFF
TRBV9	TRBJ1-5	-	once	TGTGCCAGCAGCTCCGGACAGCTCAATCAGCCCCAGCATTTT	CASSSGQLNQPQHF
TRBV7-7	TRBJ2-3	-	-	TGTGCCAGCAGCTTAGGTTCAGGGGCAATGGCAGATACGCAGTATTTT	CASSLGSGAMADTQYF
TRBV7-8	TRBJ1-5	TRBD1	-	TGTGCCAGCAGCCAAAAGGACAGGGCCCAGCCCCAGCATTTT	CASSQKDRAQPQHF
TRBV10-3	TRBJ2-5	-	-	TGTGCCATCAGTGGAGAACTGGAGACCCAGTACTTC	CAISGELETQYF
TRBV18	TRBJ1-1	TRBD1	-	TGTGCCAGCTCACCACAGGGGGCGGACACTGAAGCTTTCTTT	CASSPQGADTEAFF
TRBV2	TRBJ2-7	-	-	TGTGCCAGCTACCAGGGGACGGTTACCTACGAGCAGTACTTC	CASYQGTVTYEQYF
TRBV19	TRBJ2-1	TRBD1	few	TGTGCCAGTACCATCGGACAGGGGGCGTACAATGAGCAGTTCTTC	CASTIGQGAYNEQFF